This T cell receptor beta chain was sequenced in a study of OX40 agonist ivuxolimab in advanced cancers. Enrollment shut out patients with autoimmune disease history or systemic immunosuppression. Assay: immunoSEQ multiplex PCR; the TCRdb copy retains only in-frame clones and omits some. Of 74,000 or so clones in the sample, about nine tenths are singletons; the top ten hold more than 2%. There are 13 residues in the CDR3. The germline gives CDR1 SGDLS, CDR2 YYNGEE. Trimming left V 0 bases short and J 1 base short, with 4 bases between. About this clone itself: The sample has other DNA sequences that encode this CDR3 too.

The TCR sequence derives from an adult with an advanced solid tumor such as melanoma, head and neck, liver or kidney cancer. V and J are TRBV9 and TRBJ2-5; unclear D gene. The sample in question was CD4+ or CD8+ T cells sorted from blood, obtained in a trial of the OX40 agonist ivuxolimab. The CDR3 coding sequence is TGTGCCAGCAGCGTAGCAGTCCAAGAGACCCAGTACTTC. Translated: CASSVAVQETQYF.